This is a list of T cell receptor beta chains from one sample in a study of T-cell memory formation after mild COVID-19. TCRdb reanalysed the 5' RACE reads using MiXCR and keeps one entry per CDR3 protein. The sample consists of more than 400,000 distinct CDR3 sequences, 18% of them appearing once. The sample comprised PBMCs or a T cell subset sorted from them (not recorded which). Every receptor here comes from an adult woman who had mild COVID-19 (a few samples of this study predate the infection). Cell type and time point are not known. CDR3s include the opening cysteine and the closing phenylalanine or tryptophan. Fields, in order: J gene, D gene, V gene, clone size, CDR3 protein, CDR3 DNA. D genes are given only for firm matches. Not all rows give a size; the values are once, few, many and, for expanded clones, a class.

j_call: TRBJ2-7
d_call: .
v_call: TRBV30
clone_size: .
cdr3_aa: CAWGQNYEQYF
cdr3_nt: TGTGCCTGGGGACAGAACTACGAGCAGTACTTC

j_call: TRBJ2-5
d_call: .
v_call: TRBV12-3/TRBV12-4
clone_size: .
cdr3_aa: CASSFDPGTQYF
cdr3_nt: TGTGCCAGCAGTTTCGACCCAGGGACCCAGTACTTC

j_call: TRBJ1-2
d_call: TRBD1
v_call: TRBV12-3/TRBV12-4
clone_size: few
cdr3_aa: CASNRDRAKGYTF
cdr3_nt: TGTGCCAGCAACAGAGACAGGGCTAAGGGCTACACCTTC

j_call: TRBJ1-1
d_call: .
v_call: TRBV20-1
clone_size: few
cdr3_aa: CSATDPRNTEAFF
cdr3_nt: TGCAGTGCGACAGACCCCAGGAACACTGAAGCTTTCTTT

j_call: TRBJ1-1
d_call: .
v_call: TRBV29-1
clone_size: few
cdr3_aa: CSVGTGTEAFF
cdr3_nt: TGCAGCGTTGGCACCGGAACTGAAGCTTTCTTT

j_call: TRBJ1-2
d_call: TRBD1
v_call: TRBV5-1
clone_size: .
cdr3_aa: CASSLDLGDRGSYGYTF
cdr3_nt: TGCGCCAGCAGCTTGGATTTGGGGGACAGGGGATCCTATGGCTACACCTTC

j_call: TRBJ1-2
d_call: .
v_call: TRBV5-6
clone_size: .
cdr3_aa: CASSFREAYGYTF
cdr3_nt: TGTGCCAGCAGCTTCAGGGAGGCCTATGGCTACACCTTC

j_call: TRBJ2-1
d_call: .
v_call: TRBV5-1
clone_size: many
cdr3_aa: CASSPAGTEYNEQFF
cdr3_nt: TGCGCCAGCAGCCCTGCCGGGACGGAATACAATGAGCAGTTCTTC

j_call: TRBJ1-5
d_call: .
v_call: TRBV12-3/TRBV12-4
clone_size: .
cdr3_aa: CASTPGTFRDSNQPQHF
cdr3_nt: TGTGCCAGCACCCCAGGTACGTTCCGGGATAGCAATCAGCCCCAGCATTTT

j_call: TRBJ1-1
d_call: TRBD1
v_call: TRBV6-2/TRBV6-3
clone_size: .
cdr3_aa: CALRESGTGGNTEAFF
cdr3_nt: TGTGCCCTTCGGGAGTCCGGGACAGGGGGGAACACTGAAGCTTTCTTT

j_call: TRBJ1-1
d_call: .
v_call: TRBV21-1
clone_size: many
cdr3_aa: CASSKLVGVTEAFF
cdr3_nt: TGTGCCAGCAGCAAATTGGTCGGGGTCACTGAAGCTTTCTTT

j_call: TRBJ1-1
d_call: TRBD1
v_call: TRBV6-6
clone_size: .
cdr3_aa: CASRPLTGGKGTEAFF
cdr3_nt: TGTGCCAGCAGACCTCTTACAGGGGGCAAGGGCACTGAAGCTTTCTTT

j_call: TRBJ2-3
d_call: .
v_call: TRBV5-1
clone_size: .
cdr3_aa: CASSLDSRGPDTQYF
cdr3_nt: TGCGCCAGCAGCTTGGATTCTCGGGGGCCAGATACGCAGTATTTT

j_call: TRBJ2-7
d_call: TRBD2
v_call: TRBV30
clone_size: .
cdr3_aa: CAWSVGTRNEQYF
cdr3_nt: TGTGCCTGGAGTGTCGGGACTAGGAACGAGCAGTACTTC

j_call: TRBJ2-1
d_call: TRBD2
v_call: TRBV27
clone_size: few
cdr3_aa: CASSPLRGASYNEQFF
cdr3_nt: TGTGCCAGCAGCCCCCTGCGGGGGGCGTCCTACAATGAGCAGTTCTTC

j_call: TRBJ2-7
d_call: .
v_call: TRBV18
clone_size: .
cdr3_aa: CASSPPQISSYEQYF
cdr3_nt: TGTGCCAGCTCACCACCGCAGATTAGCTCCTACGAGCAGTACTTC

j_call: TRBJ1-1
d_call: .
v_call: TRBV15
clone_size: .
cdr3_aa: CATSRDGRAEAFF
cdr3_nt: TGTGCCACCAGCAGAGACGGGAGGGCTGAAGCTTTCTTT

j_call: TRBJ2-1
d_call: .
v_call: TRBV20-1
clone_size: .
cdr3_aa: CSARDLGGPGNEQFF
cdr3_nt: TGCAGTGCTAGAGATCTGGGGGGGCCTGGCAATGAGCAGTTCTTC

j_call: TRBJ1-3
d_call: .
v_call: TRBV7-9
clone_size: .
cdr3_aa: CASSLGTHSGNTIYF
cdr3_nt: TGTGCCAGCAGCTTAGGGACACACTCTGGAAACACCATATATTTT

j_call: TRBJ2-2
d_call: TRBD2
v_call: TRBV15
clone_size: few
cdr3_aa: CATSRRPGGTGELFF
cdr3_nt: TGTGCCACCAGCAGGCGACCGGGGGGCACCGGGGAGCTGTTTTTT

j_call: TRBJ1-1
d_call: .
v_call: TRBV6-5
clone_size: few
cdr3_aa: CASWAGVNTEAFF
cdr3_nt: TGTGCCAGCTGGGCCGGCGTGAACACTGAAGCTTTCTTT

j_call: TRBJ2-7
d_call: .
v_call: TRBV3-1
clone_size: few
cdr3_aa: CASRTEGSATYEQYF
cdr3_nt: TGTGCCAGCAGGACCGAGGGTAGCGCCACCTACGAGCAGTACTTC